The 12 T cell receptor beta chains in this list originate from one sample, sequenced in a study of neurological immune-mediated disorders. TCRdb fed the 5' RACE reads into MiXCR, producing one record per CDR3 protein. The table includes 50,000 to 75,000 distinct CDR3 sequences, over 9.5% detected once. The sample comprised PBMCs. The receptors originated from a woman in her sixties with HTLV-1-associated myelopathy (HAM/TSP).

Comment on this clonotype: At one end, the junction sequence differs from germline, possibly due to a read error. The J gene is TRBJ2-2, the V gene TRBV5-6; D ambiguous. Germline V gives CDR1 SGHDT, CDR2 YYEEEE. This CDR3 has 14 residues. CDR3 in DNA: TGTGCCAACAGCTTGGTTGCATGTACCGGGGAGCTGTTTTTT. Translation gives CANSLVACTGELFF.

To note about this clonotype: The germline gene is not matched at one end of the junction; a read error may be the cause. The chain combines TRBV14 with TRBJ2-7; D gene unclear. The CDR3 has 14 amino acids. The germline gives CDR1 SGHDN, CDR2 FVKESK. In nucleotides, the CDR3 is TGTGTCAGCAGCCAAGGAGACTGGACCTACGAGCAGTACTTC. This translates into CVSSQGDWTYEQYF.

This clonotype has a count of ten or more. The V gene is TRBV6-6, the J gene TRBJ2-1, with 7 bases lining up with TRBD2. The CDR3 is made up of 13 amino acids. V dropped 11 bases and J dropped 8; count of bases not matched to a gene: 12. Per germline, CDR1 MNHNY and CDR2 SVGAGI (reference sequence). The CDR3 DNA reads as TGTGCCTGTGGCGGGAGTCTAGACGATGAGCAGTTCTTC. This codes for CACGGSLDDEQFF.

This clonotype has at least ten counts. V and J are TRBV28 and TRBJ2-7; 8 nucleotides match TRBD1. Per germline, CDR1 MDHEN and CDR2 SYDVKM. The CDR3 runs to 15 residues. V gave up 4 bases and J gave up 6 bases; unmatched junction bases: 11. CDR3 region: CASSSAGQGPLEQYF. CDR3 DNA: TGTGCCAGCAGTTCAGCAGGACAGGGTCCCCTCGAGCAGTACTTC.

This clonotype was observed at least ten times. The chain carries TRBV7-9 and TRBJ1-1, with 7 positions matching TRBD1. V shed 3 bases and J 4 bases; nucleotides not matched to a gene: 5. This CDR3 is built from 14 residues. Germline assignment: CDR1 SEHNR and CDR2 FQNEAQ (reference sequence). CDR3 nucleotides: TGTGCCAGCAGCTTCGACAGGGCGAGCACTGAAGCTTTCTTT. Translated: CASSFDRASTEAFF. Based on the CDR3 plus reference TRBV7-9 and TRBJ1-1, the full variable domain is DTGVSQNPRHKITKRGQNVTFRCDPISEHNRLYWYRQTLGQGPEFLTYFQNEAQLEKSRLLSDRFSAERPKGSFSTLEIQRTEQGDSAMYLCASSFDRASTEAFFGQGTRLTVV.

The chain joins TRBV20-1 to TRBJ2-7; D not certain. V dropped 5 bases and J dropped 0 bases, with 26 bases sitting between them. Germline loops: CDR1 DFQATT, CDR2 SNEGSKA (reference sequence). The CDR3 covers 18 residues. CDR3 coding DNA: TGCAGTGCTCCTGTACGAGACATGGCCATCCTGAGCTCCTACGAGCAGTACTTC. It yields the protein CSAPVRDMAILSSYEQYF.

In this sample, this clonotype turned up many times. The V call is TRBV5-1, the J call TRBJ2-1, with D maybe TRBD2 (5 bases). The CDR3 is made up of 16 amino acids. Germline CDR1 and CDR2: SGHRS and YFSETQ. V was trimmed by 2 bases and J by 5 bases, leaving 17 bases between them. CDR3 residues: CASSFLAGRRDNEQFF. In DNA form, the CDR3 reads TGCGCCAGCAGCTTTCTAGCTGGGAGAAGAGACAATGAGCAGTTCTTC.

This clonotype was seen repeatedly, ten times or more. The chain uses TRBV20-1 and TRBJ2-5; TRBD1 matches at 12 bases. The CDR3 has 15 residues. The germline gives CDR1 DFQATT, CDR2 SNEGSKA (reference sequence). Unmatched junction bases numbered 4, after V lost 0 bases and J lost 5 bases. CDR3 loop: CSAREGTGGSETQYF. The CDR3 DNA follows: TGCAGTGCTAGAGAAGGGACAGGGGGCTCGGAGACCCAGTACTTC.

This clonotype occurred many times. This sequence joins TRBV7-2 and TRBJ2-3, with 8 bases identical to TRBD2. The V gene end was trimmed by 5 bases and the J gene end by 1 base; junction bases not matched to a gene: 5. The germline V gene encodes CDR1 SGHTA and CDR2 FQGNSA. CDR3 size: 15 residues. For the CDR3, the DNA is TGTGCCAGCAGCACCGCAGCGGGAGGCACAGATACGCAGTATTTT. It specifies CASSTAAGGTDTQYF.

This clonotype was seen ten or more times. The CDR3 DNA follows: TGTGCCAGCAGTTTAGCGGCAATTGGGGCGGAGCAGTTCTTC. Its protein is CASSLAAIGAEQFF. The chain is built from TRBV12-3 or TRBV12-4 and TRBJ2-1; possible D gene TRBD1, 5 bases. The CDR3 has 14 amino acids. Trimming stripped 0 bases from V and 10 bases from J, with 13 bases between.

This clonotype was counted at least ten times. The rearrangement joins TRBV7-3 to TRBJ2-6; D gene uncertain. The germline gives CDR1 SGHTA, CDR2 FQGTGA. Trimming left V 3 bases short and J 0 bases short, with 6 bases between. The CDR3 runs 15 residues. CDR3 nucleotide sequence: TGTGCCAGCAGCTTCCAGGCCTCTGGGGCCAACGTCCTGACTTTC. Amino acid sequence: CASSFQASGANVLTF.

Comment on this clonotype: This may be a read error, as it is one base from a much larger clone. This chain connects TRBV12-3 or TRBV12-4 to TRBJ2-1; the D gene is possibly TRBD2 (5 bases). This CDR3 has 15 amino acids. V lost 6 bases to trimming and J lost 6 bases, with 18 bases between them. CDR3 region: CASSLNSAWGNEQFF. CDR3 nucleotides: TGTGCCAGCAGCCTGAATAGCGCCTGGGGCAATGAGCAGTTCTTC.